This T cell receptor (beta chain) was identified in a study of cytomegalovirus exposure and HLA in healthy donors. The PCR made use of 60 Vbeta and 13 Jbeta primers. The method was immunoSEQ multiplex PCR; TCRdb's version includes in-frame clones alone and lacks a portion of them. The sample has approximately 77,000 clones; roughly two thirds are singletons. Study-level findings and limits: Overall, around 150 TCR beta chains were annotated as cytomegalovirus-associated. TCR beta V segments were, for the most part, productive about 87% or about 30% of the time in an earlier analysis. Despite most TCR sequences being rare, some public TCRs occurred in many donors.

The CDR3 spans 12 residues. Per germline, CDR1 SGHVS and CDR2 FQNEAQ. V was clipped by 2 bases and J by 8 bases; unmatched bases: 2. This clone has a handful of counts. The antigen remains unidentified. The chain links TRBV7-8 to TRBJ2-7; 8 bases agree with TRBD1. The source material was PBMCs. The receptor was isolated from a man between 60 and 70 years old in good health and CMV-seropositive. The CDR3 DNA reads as TGTGCCAGCAGCTTAAGGGACAGGCAGCAGTACTTC. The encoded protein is CASSLRDRQQYF.